A selection of T cell receptor beta chains follows, all from one sample in a study of Ad26.COV2.S vaccination and SARS-CoV-2 variants. Sequencing used immunoSEQ multiplex PCR; TCRdb keeps in-frame clones, though not all of them. The profile shows hundreds of thousands of clones, more than 70% of them singletons. The source was peripheral blood, collected in a trial of Ad26.COV2.S vaccine versus placebo. Receptors originate from a person between 18 and 59 years old who received the Ad26.COV2.S COVID-19 vaccine or a placebo. Both conserved end residues are part of each CDR3. The D gene is left open where the match is weak. Only part of the rows carry a size: once, few, many, or a class if the clone is expanded.

j_gene | abundance | d_gene | v_gene | CDR3nt | CDR3aa
TRBJ2-2 | NA | TRBD1 | TRBV10-1 | TGCGCCAGCAAGGACAGGGGGGCCGGGGAGCTGTTTTTT | CASKDRGAGELFF
TRBJ1-4 | NA | NA | TRBV2 | TGTGCCAGCAGTGGACGACAGGACCTACCGGGGAAACTGTTTTTT | CASSGRQDLPGKLFF
TRBJ2-1 | NA | NA | TRBV7-3 | TGTGCCAGCAGCTTAGAAGGCCAATCCTACAATGAGCAGTTCTTC | CASSLEGQSYNEQFF
TRBJ1-2 | NA | NA | TRBV2 | TGTGCCAGCAGTGTCCGGAGAGGGGCTTATCTGGTTGGCTACACCTTC | CASSVRRGAYLVGYTF
TRBJ2-3 | NA | NA | TRBV3-1/TRBV3-2 | TGTGCCAGCAGCCAAGATTATACGCAGTATTTT | CASSQDYTQYF
TRBJ2-7 | few | NA | TRBV18 | TGTGCCAGCTCACCATCATCTGGACTCTCCTACGAGCAGTACTTC | CASSPSSGLSYEQYF
TRBJ1-5 | NA | NA | TRBV15 | TGTGCCACCAGCAGAGATGGGGCGGTTAGCAATCAGCCCCAGCATTTT | CATSRDGAVSNQPQHF
TRBJ1-1 | NA | NA | TRBV3-1/TRBV3-2 | TGTGCCAGCAGCCAAGACTCCCAGGACACTGAAGCTTTCTTT | CASSQDSQDTEAFF
TRBJ1-5 | NA | NA | TRBV18 | TGTGCCAGCTCCCCCGGGTCCAATCAGCCCCAGCATTTT | CASSPGSNQPQHF
TRBJ1-1 | NA | TRBD1 | TRBV9 | TGTGCCAGCAGCCCGACAGGGGAGATGAACACTGAAGCTTTCTTT | CASSPTGEMNTEAFF
TRBJ1-2 | few | NA | TRBV6-5 | TGTGCCAGCAGTTACAGAGTGTCAGGGGCTTTGGTTGGCTACACCTTC | CASSYRVSGALVGYTF
TRBJ2-1 | once | NA | TRBV5-5 | TGTGCCAGCAACATATTGAGCGGGCCCGCTGAGCAGTTCTTC | CASNILSGPAEQFF
TRBJ2-1 | NA | TRBD1 | TRBV15 | TGTGCCACCAGCAGAGGGGGACAGCGACACAATGAGCAGTTCTTC | CATSRGGQRHNEQFF
TRBJ2-3 | few | TRBD2 | TRBV4-1 | TGCGCCAGCAGCCAAGGAAGGACTAGCGGGGGGCCTAATACGCAGTATTTT | CASSQGRTSGGPNTQYF
TRBJ2-7 | NA | TRBD2 | TRBV6-2/TRBV6-3 | TGTGCCAGCAGTTACTCGACTAGCGGGAGCAACGAGCAGTACTTC | CASSYSTSGSNEQYF
TRBJ2-1 | NA | NA | TRBV7-8 | TGTGCCAGCAGCGAAGACCGGAGTCTGGCCAATGAGCAGTTCTTC | CASSEDRSLANEQFF
TRBJ2-7 | once | NA | TRBV4-3 | TGCGCCAGCAGCCATTCCCCGGGGTACGCGCAGTACTTC | CASSHSPGYAQYF
TRBJ2-7 | once | TRBD1 | TRBV15 | TGTGCCACCAGCAGAGAACAGGGGCCATACGAGCAGTACTTC | CATSREQGPYEQYF
TRBJ2-5 | NA | NA | TRBV29-1 | TGCAGCGTTGGGGGCGGAGGGGAGACCCAGTACTTC | CSVGGGGETQYF
TRBJ1-5 | many | NA | TRBV7-9 | TGTGCCAGCAGCTTAGGACAGGATCAGCCCCAGCATTTT | CASSLGQDQPQHF
TRBJ1-1 | NA | NA | TRBV5-6 | TGTGCCAGCAGCTGGGGGAACACTGAAGCTTTCTTT | CASSWGNTEAFF
TRBJ2-7 | NA | NA | TRBV2 | TGTGCCAGCGCAAATTACGAGCAGTACTTC | CASANYEQYF
TRBJ1-1 | NA | TRBD1 | TRBV19 | TGTGCCAGTAACCCGTCTACAGGGGGCGTCCCTGAAGCTTTCTTT | CASNPSTGGVPEAFF
TRBJ1-2 | NA | TRBD1 | TRBV5-1 | TGCGCCAGCAGCTTACAGGGGGAACACACCTTC | CASSLQGEHTF
TRBJ1-6 | NA | TRBD1 | TRBV5-1 | TGCGCCAGCAGACAGGGGGAGAATTCACCCCTCCACTTT | CASRQGENSPLHF
TRBJ1-2 | NA | NA | TRBV5-1 | TGCGCCAGCAGCAATACCGGGAGCGGACAGTATGGCTACACCTTC | CASSNTGSGQYGYTF
TRBJ2-7 | few | TRBD1 | TRBV13 | TGTGCCAGCAGCTTCGATGGGACAGCCTACGAGCAGTACTTC | CASSFDGTAYEQYF
TRBJ2-2 | NA | NA | TRBV5-1 | TGCGCCAGCAGCTTGGGGGTAGGGGCCGGGGAGCTGTTTTTT | CASSLGVGAGELFF
TRBJ2-6 | NA | NA | TRBV19 | TGTGCCAGTACAGGGTTTTCAGTTGGGGCCAACGTCCTGACTTTC | CASTGFSVGANVLTF
TRBJ2-6 | NA | NA | TRBV19 | TGTGCCAGTAGTACCCCCTTACTTACCGGGGCCAACGTCCTGACTTTC | CASSTPLLTGANVLTF
TRBJ1-6 | NA | TRBD1 | TRBV19 | TGTGCCAGTCGTCCCGGGACAGGGACCGTTAATTCACCCCTCCACTTT | CASRPGTGTVNSPLHF
TRBJ2-7 | NA | NA | TRBV5-1 | TGCGCCAGCAGCTCTCGGGCCTCCCCCGACATGTCCGAGCAGTACTTC | CASSSRASPDMSEQYF
TRBJ1-2 | NA | NA | TRBV30 | TGTGCCTGGACCGATAGGATCCTGTATGGCTACACCTTC | CAWTDRILYGYTF
TRBJ2-7 | NA | NA | TRBV5-5 | TGTGCCAGCAGCCTCATCGGGAGCTCCTACGAGCAGTACTTC | CASSLIGSSYEQYF
TRBJ1-2 | NA | NA | TRBV5-8 | TGTGCCAGCAGCTTGGGGTTTCTCTATGGCTACACCTTC | CASSLGFLYGYTF
TRBJ1-5 | NA | NA | TRBV12-3/TRBV12-4 | TGTGCCAGTCGTTCGGATCGCAATCAGCCCCAGCATTTT | CASRSDRNQPQHF